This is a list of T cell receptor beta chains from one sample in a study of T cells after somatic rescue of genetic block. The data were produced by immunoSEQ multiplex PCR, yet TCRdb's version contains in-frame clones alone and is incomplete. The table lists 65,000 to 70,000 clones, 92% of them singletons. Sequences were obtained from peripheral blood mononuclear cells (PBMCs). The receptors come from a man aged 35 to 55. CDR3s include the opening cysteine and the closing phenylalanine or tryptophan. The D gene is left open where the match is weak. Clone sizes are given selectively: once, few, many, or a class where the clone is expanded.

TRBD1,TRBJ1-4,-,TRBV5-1,TGCGCCAGCAGCTTGACAGGGGGCTTTGGTGAAAAACTGTTTTTT,CASSLTGGFGEKLFF
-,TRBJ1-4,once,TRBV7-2,TGTGCCAGCAGCTACGCGGGACTTAATGAAAAACTGTTTTTT,CASSYAGLNEKLFF
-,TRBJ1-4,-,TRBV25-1,TGTGCCAGCAGTGAACCCGACAGCGAAAAACTGTTTTTT,CASSEPDSEKLFF
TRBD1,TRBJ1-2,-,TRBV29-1,TGCAGCGTTGAAGCTCTAACCGGGACAGACTATGGCTACACCTTC,CSVEALTGTDYGYTF
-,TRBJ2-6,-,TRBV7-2,TGTGCCAGCAGCCCCCGTGGTTACGGGGCCAACGTCCTGACTTTC,CASSPRGYGANVLTF
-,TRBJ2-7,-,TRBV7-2,TGTGCCAGCAGCTTAGTTGCGGAGCAGTACTTC,CASSLVAEQYF
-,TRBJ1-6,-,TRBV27,TGTGCCAGCCGACAGGACAGTTATAATTCACCCCTCCACTTT,CASRQDSYNSPLHF
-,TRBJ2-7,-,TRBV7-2,TGTGCCAACAGCCCCCAAGGCCGTTCCTCCTACGAGCAGTACTTC,CANSPQGRSSYEQYF
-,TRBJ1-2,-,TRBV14,TGTGCCAGCAGCCAATTTCGGACGCCAAACTATGGCTACACCTTC,CASSQFRTPNYGYTF
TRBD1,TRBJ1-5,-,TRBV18,TGTGCCAGCTCATCCAAAGGACAGGGAGGCAATCAGCCCCAGCATTTT,CASSSKGQGGNQPQHF
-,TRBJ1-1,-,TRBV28,TGTGCCAGCAGTAATCTACAGGGATCCACTGAAGCTTTCTTT,CASSNLQGSTEAFF
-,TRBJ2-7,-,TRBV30,TGTGCCTGGAGTGGGCAGGGGAGGGCCTACGAGCAGTACTTC,CAWSGQGRAYEQYF
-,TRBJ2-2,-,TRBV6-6,TGTGCCAGCAGTTACGGCGGGGAGGACACCGGGGAGCTGTTTTTT,CASSYGGEDTGELFF
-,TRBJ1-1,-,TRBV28,TGTGCCAGCAGTTTGTCGGGTACGTCTGAAGCTTTCTTT,CASSLSGTSEAFF
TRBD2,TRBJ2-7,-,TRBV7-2,TGTGCCAGCAGCGAGACTAGCGGGAGGCTTTACGAGCAGTACTTC,CASSETSGRLYEQYF
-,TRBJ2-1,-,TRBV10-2,TGCGCCAGTTCACTCTTTTACAATGAGCAGTTCTTC,CASSLFYNEQFF
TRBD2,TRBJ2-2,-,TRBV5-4,TGTGCCAGCAGCTTGGTCCCAGCGGGAGGCCTAGTGGGCACCGGGGAGCTGTTTTTT,CASSLVPAGGLVGTGELFF
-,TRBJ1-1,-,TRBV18,TGTGCCAGCTCACCGGTGATACGGGGGGACACTGAAGCTTTCTTT,CASSPVIRGDTEAFF
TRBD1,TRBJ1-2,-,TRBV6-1,TGTGCCAGCAGTGCGGCCGGGACAGGTGATTATGGCTACACCTTC,CASSAAGTGDYGYTF
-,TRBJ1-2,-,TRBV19,TGTGCCAGTAGTACCACCCCTGGGCAGGGAAAAGACTATGGCTACACCTTC,CASSTTPGQGKDYGYTF
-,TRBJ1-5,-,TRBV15,TGTGCCACCAGCAGAGAGAAAGGTGTCAGGGGTTTGGGTCAGCCCCAGCATTTT,CATSREKGVRGLGQPQHF
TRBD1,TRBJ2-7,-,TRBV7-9,TGTGCCAGCAGCCCTCGGGACAGGGAGTACGAGCAGTACTTC,CASSPRDREYEQYF
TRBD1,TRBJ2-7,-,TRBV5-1,TGCGCCAGCAGCTCACAGGGGGGTACCTACGAGCAGTACTTC,CASSSQGGTYEQYF
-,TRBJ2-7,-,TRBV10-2,TGCGCCAGCAGTGAGTCGGTCTCCTACGAGCAGTACTTC,CASSESVSYEQYF
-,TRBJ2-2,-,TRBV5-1,TGCGCCAGCAGCTTGGCGACTGGAAGAAACACCGGGGAGCTGTTTTTT,CASSLATGRNTGELFF
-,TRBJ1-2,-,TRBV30,TGTGCCTGGAGCCCCGGTGAATTTGGCTACACCTTC,CAWSPGEFGYTF
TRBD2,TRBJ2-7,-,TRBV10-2,TGCGCCAGCAGTGATCTAGCGGGGGGAAACTCCTACGAGCAGTACTTC,CASSDLAGGNSYEQYF
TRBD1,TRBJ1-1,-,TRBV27,TGTGCCAGCAGTCCCTTGACAGGGTTACATGAAGCTTTCTTT,CASSPLTGLHEAFF
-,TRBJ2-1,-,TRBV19,TGTGCCACCCAGACAGACCTGGCTCCCAATGAGCAGTTCTTC,CATQTDLAPNEQFF
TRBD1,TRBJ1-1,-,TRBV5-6,TGTGCCAGCAGCGCGACAGGGGGCACCACCGAAGCTTTCTTT,CASSATGGTTEAFF
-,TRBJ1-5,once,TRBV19,TGTGCCAGTAGTCTCGGGTCAGGGGCGCTCAATCAGCCCCAGCATTTT,CASSLGSGALNQPQHF
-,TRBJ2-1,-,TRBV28,TGTGCCAGCAGTCCCATCTCGCGGTCCTACAATGAGCAGTTCTTC,CASSPISRSYNEQFF